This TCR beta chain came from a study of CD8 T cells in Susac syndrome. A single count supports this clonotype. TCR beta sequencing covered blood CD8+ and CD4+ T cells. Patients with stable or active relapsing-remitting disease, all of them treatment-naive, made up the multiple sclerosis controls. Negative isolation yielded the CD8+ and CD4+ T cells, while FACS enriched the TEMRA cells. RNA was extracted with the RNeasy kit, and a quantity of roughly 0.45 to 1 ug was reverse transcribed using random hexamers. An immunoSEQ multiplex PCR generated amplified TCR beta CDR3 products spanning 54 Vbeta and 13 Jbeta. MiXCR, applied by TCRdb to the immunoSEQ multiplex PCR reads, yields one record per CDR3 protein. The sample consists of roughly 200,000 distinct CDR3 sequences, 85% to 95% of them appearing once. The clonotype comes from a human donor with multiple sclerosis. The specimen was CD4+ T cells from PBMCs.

Here the CDR3 reads CASSPGQPNEQFF. Here the CDR3 DNA reads TGTGCCAGCAGCCCTGGACAGCCCAATGAGCAGTTCTTC. The chain employs TRBV3-1 and TRBJ2-1; weak D call: TRBD1 (6 bases). The V end was cut by 4 bases, the J end by 6 bases, with 10 bases between. This CDR3 comprises 13 residues. CDR1 and CDR2 from the germline V gene are LGHDT and YNNKEL (reference sequence).